This T cell receptor beta chain stems from a study of blood T cells in healthy people across ages. Total RNA was isolated from each sample in quantities of at least 5.5 micrograms. In its sample, this clonotype was seen a few times. V lost 5 bases to trimming and J lost 5 bases, with 12 bases between them. The CDR3 extends over 12 amino acids. Germline values: CDR1 DFQATT, CDR2 SNEGSKA (reference sequence). Together with a sample-barcoded 5' primer, a J-beta primer mix was included in a second PCR lasting about 7 to 11 cycles. Each of the samples gave a minimum of 2.5 million paired-end reads that contained CDR3. TCRdb reprocessed the 5' RACE reads via MiXCR and lists one record per CDR3 protein. The table has around 1.5 million distinct CDR3 sequences, 59% seen once.

V and J are TRBV20-1 and TRBJ1-2; D perhaps matches TRBD1 (6 bases). Sequenced: blood. The sequence derives from a man aged 18-30 years in good health. The CDR3 spells CSAWTEPYGYTF. The CDR3 region has the DNA TGCAGTGCTTGGACAGAACCTTATGGCTACACCTTC.